This T cell receptor beta chain derives from a study of shared clonotypes between healthy human individuals. Whole-study findings and limits: Rarefaction gave evidence that sorted-subset sequencing remained incomplete despite large depth.

The CDR3 loop spans 14 amino acids. The germline CDR1 and CDR2 sequences are MDHEN and SYDVKM. Trimming left V 7 bases short and J 0 bases short, with 10 bases between. About this clone itself: Its antigen is not known.

Libraries were prepared by immunoSEQ multiplex PCR; TCRdb keeps only in-frame clonotypes and omits some of them. The repertoire has over 1.4 million clones, over 95% of them found once; the top ten carry roughly 1.2%. The sample comprised naive CD4+ T cells sorted from blood. Subset here: CD45RA+ positively selected. This clonotype was sampled from a man aged 30 to 45 in good health. V and J are TRBV28 and TRBJ1-5, with no clear D. The CDR3 sequence is CASTPPRSNQPQHF. CDR3 DNA sequence: TGTGCCAGCACCCCGCCCCGTAGCAATCAGCCCCAGCATTTT.